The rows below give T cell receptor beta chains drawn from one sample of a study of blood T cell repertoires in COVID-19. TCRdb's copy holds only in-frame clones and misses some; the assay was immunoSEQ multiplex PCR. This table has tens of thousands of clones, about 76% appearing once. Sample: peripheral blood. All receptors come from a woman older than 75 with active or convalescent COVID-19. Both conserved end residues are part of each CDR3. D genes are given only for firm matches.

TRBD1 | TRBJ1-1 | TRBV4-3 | CASSQDLVQGATKAFF
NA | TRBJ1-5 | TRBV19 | CASSTIRTESNQPQHF
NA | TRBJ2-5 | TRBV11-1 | CASSLAGSRKETQYF
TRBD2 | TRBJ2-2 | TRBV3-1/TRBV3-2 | CASSQESGDSGELFF
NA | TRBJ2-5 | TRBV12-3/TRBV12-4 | CASSLVRQETQYF
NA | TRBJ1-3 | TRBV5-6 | CASSRGNTGNTIYF
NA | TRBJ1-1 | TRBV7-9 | CASSTRGYTEAFF
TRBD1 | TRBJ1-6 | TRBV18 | CASSPSEATGGLAIGRNSPLHF
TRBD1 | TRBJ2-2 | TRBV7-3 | CATQRDRNTGELFF
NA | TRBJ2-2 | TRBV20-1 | CSASSGGDTGELFF
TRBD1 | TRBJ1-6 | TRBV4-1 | CASSQVATGSSPLHF
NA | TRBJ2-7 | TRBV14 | CASSQGPTGVGTRRHEQYF
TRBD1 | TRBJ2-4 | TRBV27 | CASSELGTGWNIQYF
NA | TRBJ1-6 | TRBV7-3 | CASSQTAGFNSPLHF
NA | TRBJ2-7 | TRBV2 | CASNRLAAYEQYF
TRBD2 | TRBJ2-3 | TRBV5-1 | CASSLPRGGPTDTQYF
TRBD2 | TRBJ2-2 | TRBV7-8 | CASSSRTSGGSNTGELFF
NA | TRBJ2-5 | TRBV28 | CASSGSGYQETQYF
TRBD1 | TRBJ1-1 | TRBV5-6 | CASSTRTGVVGAFF
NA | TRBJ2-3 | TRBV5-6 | CASSPGWGLPVLDTQYF
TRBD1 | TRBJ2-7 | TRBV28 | CASSPGVDRGSEQYF
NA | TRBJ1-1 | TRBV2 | CASSEGELTEAFF
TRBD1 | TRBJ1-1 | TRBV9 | CASSVGQTGEDTEAFF
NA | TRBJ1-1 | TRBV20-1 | CSASKDSPNTEAFF